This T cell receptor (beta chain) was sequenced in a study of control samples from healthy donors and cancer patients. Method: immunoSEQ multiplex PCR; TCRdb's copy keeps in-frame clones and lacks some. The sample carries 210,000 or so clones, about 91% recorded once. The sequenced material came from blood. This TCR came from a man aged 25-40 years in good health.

The CDR3 nucleotides read TGCGCCAGCTCAACCGGGACACTTTACAATGAGCAGTTCTTC. This gives the protein CASSTGTLYNEQFF. This sequence joins TRBV10-2 and TRBJ2-1; D is possibly TRBD1 (6 bases). Trimming took 8 bases from V and 4 from J, leaving 15 bases between them. Looked up from germline, CDR1 is WSHSY and CDR2 is SAAADI. CDR3 size: 14 residues.